Listed here is a single T cell receptor beta chain. J lost 3 bases, V lost 2 bases, and 4 bases had no gene match. Germline V gene lookup returns CDR1 SGHRS and CDR2 YFSETQ. The CDR3 contains 14 residues. PCR primers comprised 60 Vbeta and 13 Jbeta primers. Sequencing was performed with immunoSEQ multiplex PCR; in TCRdb, only in-frame clones are kept and a portion is missing. The sample has around 170,000 clones, approximately 80% seen once. This sample was taken from a study of cytomegalovirus exposure and HLA in healthy donors. Specimen: PBMCs. The chain has TRBV5-1 and TRBJ2-5, with 7 bases identical to TRBD1. The receptor's source is a woman in her forties or fifties in good health and CMV-seronegative. The CDR3 sequence is CASSFGQGEETQYF. The CDR3 DNA sequence: TGCGCCAGCAGCTTCGGCCAGGGGGAAGAGACCCAGTACTTC.